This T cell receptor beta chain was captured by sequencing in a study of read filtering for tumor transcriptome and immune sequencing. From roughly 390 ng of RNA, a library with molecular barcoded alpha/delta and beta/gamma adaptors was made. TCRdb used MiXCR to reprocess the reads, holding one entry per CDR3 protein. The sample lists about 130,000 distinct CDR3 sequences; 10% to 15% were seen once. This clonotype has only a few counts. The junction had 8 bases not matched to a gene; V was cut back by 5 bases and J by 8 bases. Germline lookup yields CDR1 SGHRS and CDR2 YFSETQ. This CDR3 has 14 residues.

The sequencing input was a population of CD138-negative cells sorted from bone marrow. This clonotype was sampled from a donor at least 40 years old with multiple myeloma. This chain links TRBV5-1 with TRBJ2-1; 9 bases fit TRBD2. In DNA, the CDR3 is TGCGCCAGCAGGGCAGTAGCGGGAGCGGATGAGCAGTTCTTC. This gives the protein CASRAVAGADEQFF.